Listed below are T cell receptor beta chains from one sample, sequenced in a study of neurological immune-mediated disorders. In TCRdb, the 5' RACE reads were re-called with MiXCR into one record per CDR3 protein. There are some 38,000 distinct CDR3 sequences in the sample; nearly 5% occur only once, and 9% to 10% lies in the top ten. Sample: CD4+ T cells from blood. These receptors were collected from a man aged 18 to 30 in good health. The CDR3 runs from the conserved cysteine through the conserved F or W. The D gene is left open where the match is weak. Size tells how often a clone was seen, or its class if it is expanded.

V	D	J	size	DNA	CDR3
TRBV6-5	-	TRBJ1-1	once	TGTGTCAGCAGCAGGGATAGGGTGAACACTGAAGCTTTCTTT	CVSSRDRVNTEAFF
TRBV25-1	-	TRBJ1-1	many	TGTGCCAGCAGTGAACAACAGGGGAACACTGAAGCTTTCTTT	CASSEQQGNTEAFF
TRBV6-2/TRBV6-3	TRBD1	TRBJ2-5	many	TGTGCCAGCAGCAGACGCCGCCCCCTCCGACAGGGGGAAGAGACCCAGTACTTC	CASSRRRPLRQGEETQYF
TRBV4-1	-	TRBJ2-3	many	TGCGCCAGCAGCCAGACCATAGTCCGGGGCCCAGATACGCAGTATTTT	CASSQTIVRGPDTQYF
TRBV18	-	TRBJ1-5	few	TGTGCCAGCTCACCAGGCCGGAATCAGCCCCAGCATTTT	CASSPGRNQPQHF
TRBV5-1	-	TRBJ1-3	many	TGCGCCAGCACCCGGGAAGGGTCTGGAAACACCATATATTTT	CASTREGSGNTIYF
TRBV5-1	TRBD1	TRBJ2-2	many	TGCGCCAGCAGCCGAGGACAGGTTCCCACCGGGGAGCTGTTTTTT	CASSRGQVPTGELFF
TRBV5-1	-	TRBJ2-2	many	TGCGCCAGCAGCGTCAACAGGGGGGGAGACACCGGGGAGCTGTTTTTT	CASSVNRGGDTGELFF
TRBV7-2	-	TRBJ2-7	many	TGTGCCAGCAGCTCCCACAGGGTGGGGGAGCAGTACTTC	CASSSHRVGEQYF
TRBV5-1	-	TRBJ1-1	many	TGCGCCAGCAGCAGAATGGCGGCCAATACTGAAGCTTTCTTT	CASSRMAANTEAFF
TRBV20-1	-	TRBJ1-1	many	TGCAGTGCTCCCGACCAATACACTGAAGCTTTCTTT	CSAPDQYTEAFF
TRBV4-1	-	TRBJ2-3	many	TGCGCCAGCAGCCCGCTCAAGACAGGACGCACAGATACGCAGTATTTT	CASSPLKTGRTDTQYF
TRBV5-1	-	TRBJ2-5	many	TGCGCCAGCAGCGCTGGCGGGGCCCGCCAAGAGACCCAGTACTTC	CASSAGGARQETQYF